This T cell receptor (beta chain) emerged from a study of blood T cell repertoires in COVID-19 (dated by TCRdb to the early 2020s). Study-level background: The collaborator samples originated in the United States, Italy and Spain and spanned the acute and convalescent phases of COVID-19. The prospective study material was composed of cDNA or gDNA derived from T cells, B-cell-depleted T cells, or PBMCs. Deeply sampled blood TCRbeta repertoires from subjects exposed to, actively infected with, or recovered from COVID-19 were included in the dataset. A freely available public database, intended as a resource for researchers studying the immune response to SARS-CoV-2, is where the repertoires were released. Samples came from the ongoing ImmuneRACE study (first 160 participants) plus 1,254 subjects from 6 global collaborators. A de-identified subject ID, COVID-19 status, age in years and sex were almost always included in the sample metadata. Where available, HLA class I and class II types were taken from metadata supplied by the sample provider and were not determined by assay-based typing. Here is what the overall study found, with its caveats: The quantity of clinical and demographic metadata differed by source and by participant and was supplied without curation.

The immunoSEQ Assay, a bias-controlled multiplex PCR, was used to amplify TCRbeta CDR3 regions from genomic DNA. The paper's processing steps were these. The number of nucleated cells in each sample was estimated from the amplification of reference gene primers within the assay. To quantify the absolute abundance of each unique TCRbeta CDR3 rearrangement, sequence reads were collapsed and filtered. Productive Simpson clonality was computed per sample as the square root of Simpson's diversity index over productive rearrangements. Not all clones reach the TCRdb copy of this immuneACCESS table, which keeps in-frame sequences only. Checked studies attribute under half of the gap to unresolved V genes and leave the rest unexplained. V, J and clone size reflect that table, while D and trimming were determined from the DNA. This sample is represented by under 450,000 clones; 70% to 90% of them were singletons. Of the sample, roughly an eighth falls within the top ten clones.

A note on this clone: Its antigen specificity is not known. Base-call qualities are not available, and no considerably larger clone is one nucleotide away.

V is clipped by 1 base and J by 0 bases, and the sequence between their germline boundaries is 6 bases long. Taken from cysteine to phenylalanine, the CDR3 has 14 residues. The sequence is cut down to CDR3 DNA, 42 bases in frame from base 1. From a lookup of the germline V gene, CDR1 and CDR2 are SGHTA and FQGNSA. One collaborating source in Seattle enrolled patients during active infection and followed them longitudinally through the course of disease. Whole blood was collected in K2EDTA tubes by collaborating institutions according to the institutions' own protocols. Collaborator samples were shipped for TCRbeta analysis as frozen whole blood, isolated PBMCs, or DNA extracted from either sample type.

Here the chain combines TRBV7-2 and TRBJ1-2; too little of a D gene remains to name it. This clonotype was sampled from a woman aged 45 to 65 with COVID-19, enrolled during active disease. Sequenced input: peripheral blood. The nucleotides are TGTGCCAGCAGCTTAGGTAGAGCTAACTATGGCTACACCTTC. The resulting protein is CASSLGRANYGYTF. Reference TRBV7-2 and TRBJ1-2 genes cover what lies past the CDR3, so the full variable domain is GAGVSQSPSNKVTEKGKDVELRCDPISGHTALYWYRQSLGQGLEFLIYFQGNSAPDKSGLPSDRFSAERTGGSVSTLTIQRTQQEDSAVYLCASSLGRANYGYTFGSGTRLTVV.